These 32 T cell receptor beta chains came from one sample sequenced in a study of circulating and synovial CD4+ cells in juvenile arthritis. This table comes from immunoSEQ multiplex PCR, and its TCRdb copy is limited to in-frame clones, with some not included. In the table there are tens of thousands of clones, about 95% of which are singletons. Sequences were obtained from CD4+ T cells from blood. The receptors here all came from a human donor with juvenile idiopathic arthritis.

The V call is TRBV2, the J call TRBJ1-4; the match to TRBD1 covers 7 bases. In germline, CDR1 is SNHLY, CDR2 FYNNEI. The CDR3 runs 13 residues. Losses at the gene ends were 2 bases for V and 8 bases for J; bases not matched to a gene: 2. The CDR3 region has the DNA TGTGCCAGCAGTGAAACCAGGGGGGAAAAACTGTTTTTT. This sequence encodes CASSETRGEKLFF.

The rearrangement joins TRBV11-2 to TRBJ2-7; no firm D call. CDR1 is SGHAT, CDR2 FQNNGV, per germline. The CDR3 is made up of 15 amino acids. With 1 base removed from V and 2 bases from J, the gap between germline ends came to 12 bases. As DNA, the CDR3 is TGTGCCAGCAGCTTAGTGGGCAGATTCCCCTACGAGCAGTACTTC. Its translation is CASSLVGRFPYEQYF.

J is TRBJ2-6 and V is TRBV7-9; D is unclear. The length of the CDR3 is 16 residues. The V and J ends lost 4 bases and 0 bases respectively, with 10 bases between them. Germline V CDR1 and CDR2: SEHNR, FQNEAQ (reference sequence). Here the CDR3 DNA reads TGTGCCAGCAGCTACGATAGCACCTCTGGGGCCAACGTCCTGACTTTC. Its translation is CASSYDSTSGANVLTF. Full variable domain (outside the CDR3, taken from reference TRBV7-9 and TRBJ2-6): DTGVSQNPRHKITKRGQNVTFRCDPISEHNRLYWYRQTLGQGPEFLTYFQNEAQLEKSRLLSDRFSAERPKGSFSTLEIQRTEQGDSAMYLCASSYDSTSGANVLTFGAGSRLTVL.

This chain connects TRBV29-1 to TRBJ2-7; 10 positions match TRBD1. Germline CDR1 and CDR2: SQVTM and ANQGSEA. This CDR3 region has 13 residues. V shed 5 bases, J shed 6 bases, and the junction held 7 bases outside the gene matches. The CDR3 reads CSVLTGGQGEQYF. CDR3 nucleotides: TGCAGCGTTCTGACAGGGGGCCAGGGCGAGCAGTACTTC.

CDR3 coding DNA: TGTGCCAGCAGCTTAGACGACAGGGACCAAGAGACCCAGTACTTC. Protein product: CASSLDDRDQETQYF. V usage is TRBV11-2 and J usage is TRBJ2-5; 7 nucleotides align to TRBD1. The germline V gene has CDR1 SGHAT and CDR2 FQNNGV. CDR3 size: 15 residues. Trimming cost V 0 bases and J 0 bases; bases outside gene matches: 1.

The V and J genes are TRBV19 and TRBJ1-5; 8 bases line up with TRBD1. Germline values: CDR1 LNHDA, CDR2 SQIVND (reference sequence). This CDR3 is built from 13 residues. CDR3 in DNA: TGTGCAACGGACAGGGATGGCAATCAGCCCCAGCATTTT. This codes for CATDRDGNQPQHF. Together with reference TRBV19 and TRBJ1-5, the CDR3 gives the full variable domain: DGGITQSPKYLFRKEGQNVTLSCEQNLNHDAMYWYRQDPGQGLRLIYYSQIVNDFQKGDIAEGYSVSREKKESFPLTVTSAQKNPTAFYLCATDRDGNQPQHFGDGTRLSIL.

The chain has TRBV6-1 and TRBJ1-5, with 7 nucleotides matching TRBD1. Germline V CDR1 and CDR2: MNHNS, SASEGT. This CDR3 comprises 14 residues. After removal of 8 bases from V and 2 bases from J, the junction contained 6 bases not matched to a gene. The chain's CDR3 is CASAIQGRNQPQHF. CDR3 nucleotide sequence: TGTGCCAGCGCAATACAGGGGCGCAATCAGCCCCAGCATTTT.

V is TRBV15 and J is TRBJ2-7, with D possibly matching TRBD2 (5 bases). In germline, CDR1 is LNHNV, CDR2 YYDKDF (reference sequence). The germline V and J ends were trimmed by 0 bases and 6 bases, with 12 bases remaining between them. The CDR3 loop spans 14 amino acids. CDR3 sequence (DNA): TGTGCCACCAGCAGAGATATGGGTGGGAGCGAGCAGTACTTC. Translating it yields CATSRDMGGSEQYF.

V is TRBV6-7 and J is TRBJ1-2; TRBD1 matches at 11 bases. TRBV6-7 is sorted into the ORF group, with uncertain function. V was pared by 6 bases and J by 6 bases, with 6 bases of the junction left unmatched. This CDR3 is built from 14 residues. This CDR3 is CASSPGGQGDGYTF. DNA for the CDR3: TGTGCCAGCAGCCCAGGGGGACAGGGGGATGGCTACACCTTC.

This clone was recorded once. Other DNA sequences in the same sample also yield this CDR3. The CDR3 DNA sequence: TGTGCCAGCTCACCAAGCACTTCATGGAATGAAAAACTGTTTTTT. This codes for CASSPSTSWNEKLFF. The rearrangement links TRBV18 to TRBJ1-4, with D unresolved. CDR3 size: 15 residues. Germline V lookup: CDR1 KGHSH, CDR2 LQKENI. Trimming shortened V by 2 bases and J by 5 bases, and 12 bases separated the two germline ends.

In nucleotides, the CDR3 is TGTGCCAGCAGCTGGGAGTCCGGGACAGCAATTTTTTATGGCTACACCTTC. Protein: CASSWESGTAIFYGYTF. The J gene is TRBJ1-2, the V gene TRBV5-4; 7 positions match TRBD1. Germline V gene lookup returns CDR1 SGHNT and CDR2 YYREEE (reference sequence). The V and J ends lost 3 bases and 5 bases, in that order; junction bases with no gene match: 16. This CDR3 has 17 amino acids.

The chain links TRBV7-9 to TRBJ2-7; D possibly corresponds to TRBD1 (5 bases). The V end was cut by 5 bases, the J end by 5 bases, with 22 bases between. CDR3 length equals 16 residues. Germline values: CDR1 SEHNR, CDR2 FQNEAQ (reference sequence). As DNA, the CDR3 is TGTGCCAGCAGCAGGAGTTTAGGGGCGTTTATGGACGAGCAGTACTTC. As protein: CASSRSLGAFMDEQYF.

The rearrangement joins TRBV25-1 to TRBJ2-4; D is perhaps TRBD2 (6 bases). Between the trimmed V and J ends, which lost 5 bases and 10 bases, there was a span of 15 bases. The CDR3 is 13 residues long. Germline assignment: CDR1 MGHDK and CDR2 SYGVNS. This chain's CDR3 is CASSPTYGLIQYF. CDR3 nucleotide sequence: TGTGCCAGCAGTCCCACCTATGGACTAATTCAGTACTTC.

This clone came up once. The chain uses TRBV5-5 and TRBJ1-5; D is uncertain. Germline-derived CDR1 and CDR2 are SGHKS and YYEKEE (reference sequence). CDR3 length equals 15 residues. The V end was cut by 0 bases, the J end by 0 bases, with 7 bases between. CDR3 sequence: CASSLDSYSNQPQHF. In nucleotides, the CDR3 is TGTGCCAGCAGCTTGGACAGTTATAGCAATCAGCCCCAGCATTTT.

The chain couples TRBV5-8 to TRBJ2-3, with D possibly being TRBD1 (6 bases). CDR1 SGHTS and CDR2 YDEGEE come from the germline V gene. This CDR3 has 14 residues. Trimming pared 2 bases from V and 1 base from J, leaving 8 bases between. The CDR3: CASSLRTGTDTQYF. The DNA for the CDR3 is TGTGCCAGCAGCTTACGGACAGGCACAGATACGCAGTATTTT.

This chain's CDR3 is CASSKSGVSYNEQFF. CDR3 sequence (DNA): TGTGCCAGTAGTAAGTCAGGGGTTTCCTACAATGAGCAGTTCTTC. This chain joins TRBV19 and TRBJ2-1; TRBD1 might be the D (6 bases). This CDR3 has 15 amino acids. V was cut by 4 bases and J by 1 base, with 11 bases left in between. The germline gives CDR1 LNHDA, CDR2 SQIVND (reference sequence).

This chain connects TRBV6-1 to TRBJ1-5; D unclear. The CDR3 loop spans 15 amino acids. Deletions cut 4 bases from V and 2 bases from J, with 12 bases between. CDR1 and CDR2 (germline): MNHNS, SASEGT. The CDR3 here is CASSGVGGGNQPQHF. As DNA, the CDR3 is TGTGCCAGCAGTGGGGTTGGAGGTGGCAATCAGCCCCAGCATTTT.

This clone was detected once. This chain uses TRBV18 with TRBJ1-1, with TRBD1 as a possible D gene (5 bases). There are 13 residues in the CDR3. Germline CDR1 is KGHSH and CDR2 is LQKENI. With 5 bases removed from V and 5 bases from J, the gap between germline ends came to 12 bases. The CDR3 reads CASSLGVWTEAFF. CDR3 nucleotides: TGTGCCAGCTCATTAGGGGTGTGGACTGAAGCTTTCTTT.

The chain recombines TRBV7-2 with TRBJ1-1; D ambiguous. Per the germline V gene, CDR1 is SGHTA and CDR2 is FQGNSA. V was trimmed by 1 base and J by 4 bases, leaving 16 bases between them. The CDR3 sequence is 16 residues long. CDR3 sequence: CASSLGTPSHGTEAFF. The CDR3 DNA reads TGTGCCAGCAGCTTAGGAACCCCGAGCCATGGCACTGAAGCTTTCTTT.

V usage is TRBV4-1 and J usage is TRBJ1-6; 8 bases fit TRBD1. This CDR3 contains 15 residues. V was clipped by 2 bases and J by 8 bases; unmatched bases: 5. The germline V gene encodes CDR1 MGHRA and CDR2 YSYEKL. The DNA of the CDR3 is TGCGCCAGCAGCCAACAGGACAGGGATGATTCACCCCTCCACTTT. Amino acid sequence: CASSQQDRDDSPLHF.

The chain employs TRBV18 and TRBJ2-5, with a weak D call TRBD1 (6 bases). CDR1 KGHSH and CDR2 LQKENI come from the germline V gene. Trimming cost V 6 bases and J 5 bases, with 16 bases left between them. This CDR3 has 14 residues. In DNA, the CDR3 is TGTGCCAGCTCCCGGGACAAGGGTGTCGAGACCCAGTACTTC. Translation: CASSRDKGVETQYF.

The J gene is TRBJ1-1, the V gene TRBV7-2; D perhaps matches TRBD1 (6 bases). The germline V and J ends were trimmed by 5 bases and 0 bases, with 19 bases remaining between them. The CDR3 has 17 residues. Germline V gives CDR1 SGHTA, CDR2 FQGNSA. This CDR3 is CASSQWSGGNLNTEAFF. The CDR3 DNA reads TGTGCCAGCAGCCAATGGTCTGGGGGCAACTTGAACACTGAAGCTTTCTTT.

V usage is TRBV19 and J usage is TRBJ2-5; 8 positions agree with TRBD1. The CDR3 loop spans 17 amino acids. V gave up 1 base and J gave up 1 base; unmatched junction bases: 8. Germline CDR1 is LNHDA and CDR2 is SQIVND (reference sequence). The CDR3 sequence: CASSIVRTGPSQETQYF. CDR3 DNA: TGTGCCAGTAGTATAGTAAGGACAGGGCCAAGCCAAGAGACCCAGTACTTC.

This rearrangement joins TRBV7-3 to TRBJ2-2, with TRBD2 identical over 15 bases. Per the germline V gene, CDR1 is SGHTA and CDR2 is FQGTGA. The CDR3 loop spans 19 amino acids. The J segment lost 4 bases and the V segment lost 4 bases, leaving 10 bases of the junction unmatched. CDR3 region: CASSYLGTSGRRGTGELFF. In DNA, the CDR3 is TGTGCCAGCAGCTACCTTGGGACTAGCGGGAGGCGTGGCACCGGGGAGCTGTTTTTT.

As regards this clone: The sample has other DNA sequences that encode this CDR3 too. This chain uses TRBV5-8 with TRBJ1-6, with TRBD1 matching over 11 bases. CDR3 length: 17 residues. Germline V lookup: CDR1 SGHTS, CDR2 YDEGEE. V shed 4 bases and J 1 base; nucleotides not matched to a gene: 4. CDR3: CASSGTGGPSYNSPLHF. The CDR3 DNA is TGTGCCAGCAGCGGGACAGGGGGACCTTCCTATAATTCACCCCTCCACTTT.

V usage is TRBV5-1 and J usage is TRBJ2-1; tentatively, D is TRBD2 (7 bases). The CDR3 is 16 residues long. V was pared by 0 bases and J by 7 bases, with 17 bases between. CDR1 and CDR2 from the germline V gene are SGHRS and YFSETQ. CDR3 protein: CASSLDGGGGGNEQFF. CDR3 sequence (DNA): TGCGCCAGCAGCTTGGATGGCGGGGGAGGGGGGAATGAGCAGTTCTTC.

The chain combines TRBV6-5 with TRBJ1-2; the D gene is possibly TRBD1 (5 bases). The CDR3 consists of 13 residues. Germline V lookup: CDR1 MNHEY, CDR2 SVGAGI. Trimming left V 5 bases short and J 4 bases short, with 11 bases between. CDR3 in amino acids: CASSPDSFYGYTF. CDR3 in DNA: TGTGCCAGCAGTCCCGACAGTTTCTATGGCTACACCTTC.

This chain joins TRBV7-8 and TRBJ2-7, with TRBD2 identical over 13 bases. The CDR3 loop spans 15 amino acids. V lost 3 bases, J lost 1 base, and 0 bases stayed unmatched. CDR1 and CDR2 from the germline V gene are SGHVS and FQNEAQ. Here the CDR3 reads CASSLGLAGSYEQYF. As DNA, the CDR3 is TGTGCCAGCAGCTTGGGACTAGCGGGGTCCTACGAGCAGTACTTC.

The CDR3, as DNA: TGTGCCAGTACAGGGCTTCGAACCTACAATGAGCAGTTCTTC. This translates into CASTGLRTYNEQFF. The gene calls are TRBV6-5 and TRBJ2-1; tentatively, D is TRBD1 (6 bases). This CDR3 has 14 amino acids. CDR1 and CDR2 from the germline V gene are MNHEY and SVGAGI. V was trimmed by 9 bases and J by 2 bases, leaving 14 bases between them.

This chain links TRBV28 with TRBJ2-3; 14 nucleotides match TRBD2. V dropped 6 bases and J dropped 4; count of bases not matched to a gene: 15. CDR3 length equals 19 residues. CDR1 is MDHEN and CDR2 is SYDVKM in the germline V gene. CDR3: CASSKQSPGTSGRSDTQYF. The CDR3 nucleotides read TGTGCCAGCAGCAAGCAATCCCCCGGGACTAGCGGGAGATCAGATACGCAGTATTTT.

On this clone: This likely comes from a read error, as the CDR3 has no conserved phenylalanine or tryptophan at its end. This chain connects TRBV29-1 to TRBJ2-2, with 8 bases identical to TRBD1. The germline gives CDR1 SQVTM, CDR2 ANQGSEA. V was clipped by 3 bases and J by 1 base; unmatched bases: 4. CDR3 length: 15 residues. CDR3 nucleotides: TGCAGCGTTGACGCTGACAGGGGGAACACCGGGGAGCTGTTTTCT. Amino acid sequence: CSVDADRGNTGELFS.

The V gene is TRBV7-8, the J gene TRBJ1-6; possibly TRBD1 for D (5 bases). Germline CDR1 and CDR2: SGHVS and FQNEAQ. Trimming left V 1 base short and J 7 bases short, with 14 bases between. There are 16 residues in the CDR3. Here the CDR3 reads CASSLGSGRANSPLHF. Written as DNA, the CDR3 is TGTGCCAGCAGCTTAGGGTCGGGCAGGGCAAATTCACCCCTCCACTTT.